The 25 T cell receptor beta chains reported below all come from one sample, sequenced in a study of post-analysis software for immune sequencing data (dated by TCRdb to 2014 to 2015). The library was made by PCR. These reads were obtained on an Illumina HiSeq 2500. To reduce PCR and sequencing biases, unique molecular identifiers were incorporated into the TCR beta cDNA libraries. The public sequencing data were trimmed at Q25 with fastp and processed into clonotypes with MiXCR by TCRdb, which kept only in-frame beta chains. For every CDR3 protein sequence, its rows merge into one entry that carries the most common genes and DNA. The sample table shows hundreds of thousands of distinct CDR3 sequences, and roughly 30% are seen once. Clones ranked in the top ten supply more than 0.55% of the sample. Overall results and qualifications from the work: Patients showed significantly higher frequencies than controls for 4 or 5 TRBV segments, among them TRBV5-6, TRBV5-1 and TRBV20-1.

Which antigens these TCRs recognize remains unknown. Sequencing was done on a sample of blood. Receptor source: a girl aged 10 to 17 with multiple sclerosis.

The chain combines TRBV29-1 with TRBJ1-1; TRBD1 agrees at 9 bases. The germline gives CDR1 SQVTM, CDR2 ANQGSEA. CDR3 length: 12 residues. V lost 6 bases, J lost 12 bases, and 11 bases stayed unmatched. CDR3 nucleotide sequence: TGCAGCGTCGGAATAAGACAGGGGGGGACTTTCTTT. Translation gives CSVGIRQGGTFF.

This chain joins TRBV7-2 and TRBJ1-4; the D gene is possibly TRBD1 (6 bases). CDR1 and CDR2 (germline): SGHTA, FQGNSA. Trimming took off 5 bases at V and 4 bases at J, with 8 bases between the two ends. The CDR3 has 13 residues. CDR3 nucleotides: TGTGCCAGCAGCGGACAGCTTAATGAAAAACTGTTTTTT. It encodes CASSGQLNEKLFF.

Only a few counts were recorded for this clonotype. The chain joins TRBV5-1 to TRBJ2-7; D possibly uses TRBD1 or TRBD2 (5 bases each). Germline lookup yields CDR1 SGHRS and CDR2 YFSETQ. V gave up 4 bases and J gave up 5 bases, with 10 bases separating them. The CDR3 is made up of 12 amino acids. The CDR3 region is CASSNVGDEQYF. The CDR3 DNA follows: TGCGCCAGCAGCAACGTGGGGGACGAGCAGTACTTC.

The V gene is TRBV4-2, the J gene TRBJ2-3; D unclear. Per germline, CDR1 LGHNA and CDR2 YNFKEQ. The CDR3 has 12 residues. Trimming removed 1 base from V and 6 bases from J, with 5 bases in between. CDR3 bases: TGTGCCAGCAGCCAAGCGTGGGATACGCAGTATTTT. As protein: CASSQAWDTQYF.

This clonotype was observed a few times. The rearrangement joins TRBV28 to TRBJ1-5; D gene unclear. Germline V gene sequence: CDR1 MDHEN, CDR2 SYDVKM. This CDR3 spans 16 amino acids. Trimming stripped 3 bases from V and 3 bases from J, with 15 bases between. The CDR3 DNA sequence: TGTGCCAGCAGTTTCAGCGCAAGGACCATCAATCAGCCCCAGCATTTT. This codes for CASSFSARTINQPQHF.

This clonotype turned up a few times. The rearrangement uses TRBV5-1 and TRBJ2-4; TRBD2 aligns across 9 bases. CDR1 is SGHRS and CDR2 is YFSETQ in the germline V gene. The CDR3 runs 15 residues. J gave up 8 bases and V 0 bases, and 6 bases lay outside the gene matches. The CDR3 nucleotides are TGCGCCAGCAGCTTGGAAGGACTAGCGCCAGACATTCAGTACTTC. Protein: CASSLEGLAPDIQYF.

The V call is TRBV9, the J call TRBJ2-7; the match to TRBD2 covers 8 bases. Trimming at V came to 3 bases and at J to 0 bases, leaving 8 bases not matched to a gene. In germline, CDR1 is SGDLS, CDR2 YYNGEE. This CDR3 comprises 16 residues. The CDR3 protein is CASSATSGSLSYEQYF. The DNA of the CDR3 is TGTGCCAGCAGCGCGACCAGCGGGAGCCTCTCCTACGAGCAGTACTTC. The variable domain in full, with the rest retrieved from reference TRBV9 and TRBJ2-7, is DSGVTQTPKHLITATGQRVTLRCSPRSGDLSVYWYQQSLDQGLQFLIQYYNGEERAKGNILERFSAQQFPDLHSELNLSSLELGDSALYFCASSATSGSLSYEQYFGPGTRLTVT.

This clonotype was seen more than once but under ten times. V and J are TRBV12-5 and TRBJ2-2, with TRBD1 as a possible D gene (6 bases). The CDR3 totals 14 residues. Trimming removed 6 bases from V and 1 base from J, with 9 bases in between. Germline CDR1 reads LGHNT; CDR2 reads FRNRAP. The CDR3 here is CASGKDRNTGELFF. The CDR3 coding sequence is TGTGCTAGTGGCAAGGACAGGAACACCGGGGAGCTGTTTTTT.

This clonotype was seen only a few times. CDR3 nucleotides: TGTGCCAGCAGTTACGTGGGGCTGGGGGTCGATGAGCAGTTCTTC. Amino acids: CASSYVGLGVDEQFF. The rearrangement joins TRBV6-6 to TRBJ2-1; D is perhaps TRBD1 or TRBD2 (5 bases each). V was shortened by 2 bases and J by 8 bases, with 16 bases between the two germline ends. This CDR3 has 15 residues. Germline CDR1 reads MNHNY; CDR2 reads SVGAGI (reference sequence).

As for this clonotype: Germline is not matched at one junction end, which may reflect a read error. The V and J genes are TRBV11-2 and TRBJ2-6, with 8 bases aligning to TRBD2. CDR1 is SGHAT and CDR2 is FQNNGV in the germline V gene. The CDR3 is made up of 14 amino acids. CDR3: CANSHTGGVNVLTF. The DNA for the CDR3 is TGTGCCAACAGCCATACCGGGGGGGTCAACGTCCTGACTTTC.

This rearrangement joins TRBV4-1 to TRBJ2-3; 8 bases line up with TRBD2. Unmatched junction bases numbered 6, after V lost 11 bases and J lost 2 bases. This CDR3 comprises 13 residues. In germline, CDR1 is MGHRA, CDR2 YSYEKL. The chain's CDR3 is CASAGGLTDTQYF. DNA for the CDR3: TGCGCCTCGGCGGGGGGACTCACAGATACGCAGTATTTT.

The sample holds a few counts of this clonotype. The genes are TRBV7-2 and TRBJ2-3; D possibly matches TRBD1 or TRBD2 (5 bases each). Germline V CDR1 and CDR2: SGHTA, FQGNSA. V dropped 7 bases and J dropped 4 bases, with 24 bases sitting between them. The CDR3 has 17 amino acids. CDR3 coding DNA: TGTGCCAGCACCCCACGCCGGCTGGGGGAGTTAGCAGATACGCAGTATTTT. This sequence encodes CASTPRRLGELADTQYF.

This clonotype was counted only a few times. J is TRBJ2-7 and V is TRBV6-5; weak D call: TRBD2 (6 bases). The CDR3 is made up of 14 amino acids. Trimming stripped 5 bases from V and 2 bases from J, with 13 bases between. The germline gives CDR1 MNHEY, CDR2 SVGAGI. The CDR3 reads CASSPLASPYEQYF. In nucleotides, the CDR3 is TGTGCCAGCAGTCCGCTAGCGAGCCCCTACGAGCAGTACTTC.

The CDR3 DNA reads as TGTGCCAGCAGTTACTCGGGGATCACCTACAATGAGCAGTTCTTC. This codes for CASSYSGITYNEQFF. The chain recombines TRBV6-2 or TRBV6-3 with TRBJ2-1; no firm D call. There are 15 residues in the CDR3. The germline CDR1 and CDR2 sequences are MNHEY and SVGEGT. Trimming removed 0 bases from V and 2 bases from J, with 8 bases in between.

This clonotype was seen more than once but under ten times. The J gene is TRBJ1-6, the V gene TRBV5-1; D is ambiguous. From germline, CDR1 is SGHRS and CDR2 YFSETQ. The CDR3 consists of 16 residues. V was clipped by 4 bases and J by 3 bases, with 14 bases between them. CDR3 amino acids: CASSATSGGYNSPLHF. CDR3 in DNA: TGCGCCAGCAGCGCCACCTCAGGAGGCTATAATTCACCCCTCCACTTT.

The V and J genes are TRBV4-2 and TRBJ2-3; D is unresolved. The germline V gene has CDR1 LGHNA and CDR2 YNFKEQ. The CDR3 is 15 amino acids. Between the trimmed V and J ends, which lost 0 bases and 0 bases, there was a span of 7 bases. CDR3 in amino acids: CASSQDPYSTDTQYF. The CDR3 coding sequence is TGTGCCAGCAGCCAAGATCCCTACAGCACAGATACGCAGTATTTT.

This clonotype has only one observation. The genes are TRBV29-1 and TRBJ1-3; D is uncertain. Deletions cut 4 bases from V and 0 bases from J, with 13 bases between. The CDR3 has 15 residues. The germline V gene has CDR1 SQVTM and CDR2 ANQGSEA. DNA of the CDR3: TGCAGCGTTGTGATGATTCAAGACTCTGGAAACACCATATATTTT. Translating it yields CSVVMIQDSGNTIYF.

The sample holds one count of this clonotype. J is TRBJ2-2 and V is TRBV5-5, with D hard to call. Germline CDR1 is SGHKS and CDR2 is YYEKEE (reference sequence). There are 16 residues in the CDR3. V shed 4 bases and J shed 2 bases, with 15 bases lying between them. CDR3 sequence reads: CASSPVGQINTGELFF. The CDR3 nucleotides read TGTGCCAGCAGCCCCGTAGGGCAGATAAACACCGGGGAGCTGTTTTTT.

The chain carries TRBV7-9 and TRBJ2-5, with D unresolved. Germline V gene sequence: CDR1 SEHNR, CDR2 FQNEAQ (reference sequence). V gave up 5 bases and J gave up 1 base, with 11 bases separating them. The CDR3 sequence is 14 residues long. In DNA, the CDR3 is TGTGCCAGCAGCGGCGAGGCGGTCCAAGAGACCCAGTACTTC. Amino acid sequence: CASSGEAVQETQYF.

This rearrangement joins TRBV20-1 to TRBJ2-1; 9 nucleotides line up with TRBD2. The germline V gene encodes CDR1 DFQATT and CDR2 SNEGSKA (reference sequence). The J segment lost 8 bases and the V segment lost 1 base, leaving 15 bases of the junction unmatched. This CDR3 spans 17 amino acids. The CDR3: CSARGASGAISLDEQFF. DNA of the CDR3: TGCAGTGCTAGAGGCGCTAGCGGGGCCATCTCATTGGATGAGCAGTTCTTC.

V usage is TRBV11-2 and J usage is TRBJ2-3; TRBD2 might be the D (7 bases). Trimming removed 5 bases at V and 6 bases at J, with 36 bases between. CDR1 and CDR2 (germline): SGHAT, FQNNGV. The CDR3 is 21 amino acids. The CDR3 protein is CASSLIRRTGFGGGAADTQYF. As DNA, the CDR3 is TGTGCCAGCAGCCTTATCCGGAGGACGGGGTTTGGGGGGGGGGCTGCGGATACGCAGTATTTT.

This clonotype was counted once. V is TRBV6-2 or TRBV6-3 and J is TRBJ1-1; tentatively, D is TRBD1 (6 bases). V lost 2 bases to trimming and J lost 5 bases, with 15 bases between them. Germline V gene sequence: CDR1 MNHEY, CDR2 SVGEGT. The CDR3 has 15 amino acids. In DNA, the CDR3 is TGTGCCAGCAGTTACCTCAGACAGGCGATTACTGAAGCTTTCTTT. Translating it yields CASSYLRQAITEAFF.

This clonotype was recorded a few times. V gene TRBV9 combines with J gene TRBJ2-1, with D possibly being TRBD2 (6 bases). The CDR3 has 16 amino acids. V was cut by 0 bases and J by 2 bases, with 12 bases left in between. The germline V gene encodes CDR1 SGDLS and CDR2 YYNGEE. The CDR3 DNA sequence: TGTGCCAGCAGCGTAGCCGGAGGGCAGACCTACAATGAGCAGTTCTTC. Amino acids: CASSVAGGQTYNEQFF. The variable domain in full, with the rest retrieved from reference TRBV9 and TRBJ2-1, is DSGVTQTPKHLITATGQRVTLRCSPRSGDLSVYWYQQSLDQGLQFLIQYYNGEERAKGNILERFSAQQFPDLHSELNLSSLELGDSALYFCASSVAGGQTYNEQFFGPGTRLTVL.

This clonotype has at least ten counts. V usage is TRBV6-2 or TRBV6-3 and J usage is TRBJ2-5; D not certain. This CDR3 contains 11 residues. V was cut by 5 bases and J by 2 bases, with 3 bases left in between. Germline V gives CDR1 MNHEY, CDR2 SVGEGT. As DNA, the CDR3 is TGTGCCAGCAGTCAACAAGAGACCCAGTACTTC. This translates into CASSQQETQYF.

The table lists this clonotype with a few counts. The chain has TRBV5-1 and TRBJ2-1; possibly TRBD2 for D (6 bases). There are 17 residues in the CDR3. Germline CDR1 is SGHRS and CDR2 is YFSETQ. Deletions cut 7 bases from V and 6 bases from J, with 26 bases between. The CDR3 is CASRVGPPGASANEQFF. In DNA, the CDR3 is TGCGCCAGCCGCGTTGGCCCACCCGGTGCTAGCGCCAATGAGCAGTTCTTC.